Shown below are 21 T cell receptor beta chains from a single sample sequenced in a study of spatial heterogeneity in lung cancer. Time point of the sample: sample taken at primary tumor resection. Unsorted tumor, nontumor lung tissue or cryopreserved PBMC supplied the whole RNA. A single record per CDR3 protein comes from TCRdb applying MiXCR to the 5' RACE reads. The top ten clones hold around 49% of a sample with 11,000 or so distinct CDR3 sequences, 3% to 4% of them seen once. This specimen consisted of PBMCs, obtained at surgery. The receptors stem from a female donor with early-stage non-small cell lung cancer.

This clonotype was found many times. Since it is a stray read in a library aimed at alpha chains, this beta chain has a size that is not meaningful. The chain carries TRBV9 and TRBJ1-5; D remains unclear. The CDR3 runs 9 residues. The germline V gene has CDR1 SGDLS and CDR2 YYNGEE. V was trimmed by 10 bases and J by 5 bases, leaving 4 bases between them. The CDR3 coding sequence is TGTGCCGGGGATCAGCCCCAGCATTTT. Its translation: CAGDQPQHF. Full variable domain (outside the CDR3, taken from reference TRBV9 and TRBJ1-5): DSGVTQTPKHLITATGQRVTLRCSPRSGDLSVYWYQQSLDQGLQFLIQYYNGEERAKGNILERFSAQQFPDLHSELNLSSLELGDSALYFCAGDQPQHFGDGTRLSIL.

This clonotype was detected ten times or more. This beta chain came through as a stray read in a library set up for alpha chains, and its size says little. This chain connects TRBV20-1 to TRBJ2-3, with 8 positions matching TRBD1. The CDR3 length is 13 residues. The V segment lost 7 bases and the J segment 2 bases; nucleotides outside the gene matches: 5. Germline V gives CDR1 DFQATT, CDR2 SNEGSKA (reference sequence). CDR3 coding DNA: TGCAGTGAGAGGACAGGGTCCACAGATACGCAGTATTTT. Protein: CSERTGSTDTQYF.

This clonotype occurred many times. In a library made to pick up alpha chains, this beta chain is a stray read with a size that means little. The rearrangement joins TRBV7-9 to TRBJ1-2; no clear D gene. Germline V CDR1 and CDR2: SEHNR, FQNEAQ (reference sequence). Trimming cost V 0 bases and J 8 bases, with 10 bases left between them. The CDR3 runs to 13 residues. CDR3 residues: CASSLAVEGGYTF. The CDR3 region has the DNA TGTGCCAGCAGCTTAGCGGTGGAGGGAGGCTACACCTTC.

This clonotype was recorded at least ten times. Since it is a stray read in a library aimed at alpha chains, this beta chain has a size that is not meaningful. This chain joins TRBV7-2 and TRBJ1-1, with D uncertain. Trimming stripped 3 bases from V and 4 bases from J, with 6 bases between. This CDR3 contains 12 residues. The germline V gene encodes CDR1 SGHTA and CDR2 FQGNSA. The CDR3 here is CASSFDGTEAFF. The CDR3 nucleotides read TGTGCCAGCAGCTTTGATGGCACTGAAGCTTTCTTT.

This clonotype was seen at least ten times. This beta chain came through as a stray read in a library set up for alpha chains, and its size says little. The chain recombines TRBV10-3 with TRBJ2-5; 8 nucleotides agree with TRBD1. CDR1 ENHRY and CDR2 SYGVKD come from the germline V gene. Trimming took 0 bases from V and 5 from J; bases not matched to a gene: 11. The CDR3 spans 17 residues. The chain's CDR3 is CAISESPSTGDGETQYF. Written as DNA, the CDR3 is TGTGCCATCAGTGAGTCACCGTCGACAGGGGATGGTGAGACCCAGTACTTC.

This clonotype was detected many times. Since it is a stray read in a library aimed at alpha chains, this beta chain has a size that is not meaningful. This chain uses TRBV12-3 or TRBV12-4 with TRBJ1-1, with TRBD1 as a possible D gene (5 bases). Trimming left V 2 bases short and J 4 bases short, with 8 bases between. This CDR3 has 13 amino acids. The CDR3 sequence: CASSLRQLTEAFF. The CDR3 nucleotides read TGTGCCAGCAGTTTACGACAGCTCACTGAAGCTTTCTTT.

This clonotype was recorded at least ten times. This beta chain is off target for a library built for alpha chains, so its abundance means little. The chain is built from TRBV7-9 and TRBJ1-4; D is perhaps TRBD1 (5 bases). The CDR3 loop spans 17 amino acids. Germline CDR1 and CDR2: SEHNR and FQNEAQ (reference sequence). Trimming took 0 bases from V and 2 from J, leaving 13 bases between them. The chain's CDR3 is CASSLAAGAGTNEKLFF. The DNA of the CDR3 is TGTGCCAGCAGCTTAGCCGCCGGGGCAGGGACTAATGAAAAACTGTTTTTT.

This clonotype was seen only a few times. This beta chain is a stray sequence in a library constructed for alpha chains; its clone size is not meaningful. The gene calls are TRBV20-1 and TRBJ2-2; D is possibly TRBD1 (6 bases). The CDR3 length is 15 residues. The germline CDR1 and CDR2 sequences are DFQATT and SNEGSKA (reference sequence). V gave up 2 bases and J gave up 3 bases, with 13 bases separating them. The CDR3 is CSARHRDKYTGELFF. CDR3 sequence (DNA): TGCAGTGCTAGACACAGGGACAAATACACCGGGGAGCTGTTTTTT.

This clonotype has at least ten counts. This beta chain is a stray sequence in a library constructed for alpha chains; its clone size is not meaningful. This chain joins TRBV7-9 and TRBJ1-2, with D maybe TRBD1 (5 bases). CDR1 and CDR2 from the germline V gene are SEHNR and FQNEAQ (reference sequence). With 1 base removed from V and 6 bases from J, the gap between germline ends came to 12 bases. This CDR3 region has 14 residues. The CDR3 bases are TGTGCCAGCAGCTTAGAGAAGGGGACCCATGGCTACACCTTC. It translates to CASSLEKGTHGYTF.

In its sample, this clonotype was seen many times. The size of this beta chain means little, since it is a stray read in a library made for alpha chains. The J gene is TRBJ2-5, the V gene TRBV12-3 or TRBV12-4, with D unresolved. V dropped 3 bases and J dropped 3 bases, with 5 bases sitting between them. CDR3 length: 12 residues. In nucleotides, the CDR3 is TGTGCCAGCAGTTTGGTCGAAGAGACCCAGTACTTC. This encodes CASSLVEETQYF.

This clonotype was counted at least ten times. This beta chain is off target for a library built for alpha chains, so its abundance means little. This rearrangement joins TRBV5-6 to TRBJ1-1; 8 positions match TRBD1. This CDR3 region has 14 residues. Germline V lookup: CDR1 SGHDT, CDR2 YYEEEE. The trim removed 4 bases at V and 5 bases at J, leaving 7 bases unmatched. The CDR3 DNA follows: TGTGCCAGCAGCGCGACAGGGGATTGGACTGAAGCTTTCTTT. Translated, it gives CASSATGDWTEAFF.

With regard to this clonotype: A library made for alpha chains picked up this beta chain off target, so its size means little. The gene calls are TRBV6-2 or TRBV6-3 and TRBJ2-1; no reliable D call. V was cut by 6 bases and J by 0 bases, with 9 bases left in between. CDR3 size: 14 residues. Germline V gene data show CDR1 as MNHEY and CDR2 as SVGEGT. The CDR3 protein is CASSRHGSYNEQFF. For the CDR3, the DNA is TGTGCCAGCAGCCGACACGGCTCCTACAATGAGCAGTTCTTC.

This clonotype was counted at least ten times. Little can be read into the size of this beta chain, an off-target read in a library designed for alpha chains. The chain links TRBV27 to TRBJ1-1; D might be TRBD1 (6 bases). V lost 2 bases and J 4 bases, leaving 11 bases between the germline ends. The V gene's germline CDR1 is MNHEY and CDR2 SMNVEV (reference sequence). The CDR3 spans 14 residues. The CDR3, as DNA: TGTGCCAGCAGTTTAAAGGGGGTGAGCACTGAAGCTTTCTTT. Encoded protein: CASSLKGVSTEAFF.

This clonotype was found many times. The size of this beta chain means little, since it is a stray read in a library made for alpha chains. The chain uses TRBV7-2 and TRBJ2-6; D is perhaps TRBD2 (7 bases). Deletions cut 2 bases from V and 1 base from J, with 21 bases between. The germline V gene has CDR1 SGHTA and CDR2 FQGNSA. CDR3 size: 20 residues. The CDR3: CASSLSRAGGGRSGANVLTF. CDR3 bases: TGTGCCAGCAGCTTAAGTAGGGCTGGCGGGGGCCGGTCTGGGGCCAACGTCCTGACTTTC. Drawing the rest from reference TRBV7-2 and TRBJ2-6, the complete variable domain is GAGVSQSPSNKVTEKGKDVELRCDPISGHTALYWYRQSLGQGLEFLIYFQGNSAPDKSGLPSDRFSAERTGGSVSTLTIQRTQQEDSAVYLCASSLSRAGGGRSGANVLTFGAGSRLTVL.

This clonotype was seen ten or more times. This beta chain appears as a stray read in a library generated for alpha chains; its size is not informative. The chain couples TRBV6-6 to TRBJ2-3; 8 nucleotides match TRBD2. The germline CDR1 and CDR2 sequences are MNHNY and SVGAGI (reference sequence). This CDR3 is built from 15 residues. Trimming took 4 bases from V and 2 from J; bases not matched to a gene: 5. This CDR3 reads CASSSAGGATDTQYF. The CDR3 nucleotides are TGTGCCAGCAGTTCGGCCGGGGGGGCCACAGATACGCAGTATTTT.

In this sample, this clonotype turned up many times. Found in a library prepared for alpha chains, this beta chain is an off-target read, and its abundance has little meaning. The chain has TRBV5-1 and TRBJ2-2, with D hard to call. V gave up 0 bases and J gave up 2 bases, with 5 bases separating them. Germline V CDR1 and CDR2: SGHRS, YFSETQ. The CDR3 has 14 amino acids. The CDR3 DNA reads TGCGCCAGCAGCTTGGACGTAAACACCGGGGAGCTGTTTTTT. Protein: CASSLDVNTGELFF.

This clonotype showed up many times. This beta chain lies outside the target of a library built for alpha chains; its clone size means little. The chain combines TRBV20-1 with TRBJ2-1, with 9 bases lining up with TRBD2. CDR3 size: 14 residues. V lost 5 bases and J lost 6; bases outside the gene matches: 8. The germline V gene encodes CDR1 DFQATT and CDR2 SNEGSKA (reference sequence). As DNA, the CDR3 is TGCAGTGCTTTAGCGGGGGCGGGTAGCAATGAGCAGTTCTTC. Translating it yields CSALAGAGSNEQFF.

This clonotype was picked up many times. This beta chain is an unintended read in a library built for alpha chains; its size means little. The genes are TRBV7-8 and TRBJ2-1, with 8 bases matching TRBD1. Per germline, CDR1 SGHVS and CDR2 FQNEAQ. Germline trimming cut 0 bases from V and 6 bases from J; bases unmatched to any gene: 1. This CDR3 comprises 14 residues. CDR3 residues: CASSLATGGNEQFF. The DNA for the CDR3 is TGTGCCAGCAGCTTAGCTACAGGGGGCAATGAGCAGTTCTTC.

This clonotype was seen a handful of times. With the library built for alpha chains, this beta chain is off target and its frequency is not meaningful. The chain links TRBV28 to TRBJ1-1; D ambiguous. V was shortened by 1 base and J by 10 bases, with 13 bases between the two germline ends. Germline V gene sequence: CDR1 MDHEN, CDR2 SYDVKM. CDR3 length: 13 residues. The CDR3 reads CASSLSVRRGAFF. DNA of the CDR3: TGTGCCAGCAGTTTATCAGTTCGGCGGGGAGCTTTCTTT.

This clonotype showed up many times. A library made for alpha chains picked up this beta chain off target, so its size means little. The chain recombines TRBV5-6 with TRBJ2-1; 11 bases map to TRBD2. V gave up 4 bases and J gave up 4 bases; unmatched junction bases: 4. Germline CDR1 is SGHDT and CDR2 is YYEEEE. The CDR3 is 15 amino acids. The CDR3 sequence: CASSVAGGPYNEQFF. In DNA, the CDR3 is TGTGCCAGCAGCGTAGCGGGAGGGCCTTACAATGAGCAGTTCTTC.

In this sample, this clonotype turned up many times. This beta chain is an unintended read in a library built for alpha chains; its size means little. This chain links TRBV27 with TRBJ1-2; no firm D call. The V gene lost 6 bases and the J gene lost 4 bases, with 18 bases spanning the gap. Germline V gene sequence: CDR1 MNHEY, CDR2 SMNVEV (reference sequence). The CDR3 runs to 15 residues. The CDR3 protein is CASRVGISSPYGYTF. The CDR3, as DNA: TGTGCCAGCAGGGTCGGGATTTCCAGCCCCTATGGCTACACCTTC.